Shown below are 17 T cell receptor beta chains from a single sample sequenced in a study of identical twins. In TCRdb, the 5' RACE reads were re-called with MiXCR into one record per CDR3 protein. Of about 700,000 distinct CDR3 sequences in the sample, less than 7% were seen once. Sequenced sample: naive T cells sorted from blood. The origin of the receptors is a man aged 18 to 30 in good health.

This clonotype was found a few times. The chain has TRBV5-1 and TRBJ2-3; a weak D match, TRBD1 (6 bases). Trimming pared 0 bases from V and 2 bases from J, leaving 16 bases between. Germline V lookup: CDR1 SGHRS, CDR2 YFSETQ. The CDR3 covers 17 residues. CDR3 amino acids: CASSLALGTSYTDTQYF. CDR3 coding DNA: TGCGCCAGCAGCTTGGCGCTCGGGACATCTTACACAGATACGCAGTATTTT.

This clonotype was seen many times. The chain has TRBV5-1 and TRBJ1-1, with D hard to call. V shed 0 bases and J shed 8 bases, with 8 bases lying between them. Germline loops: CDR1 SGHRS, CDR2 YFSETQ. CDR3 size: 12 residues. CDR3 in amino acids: CASSLAAEEAFF. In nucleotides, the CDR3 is TGCGCCAGCAGCTTGGCCGCAGAAGAAGCTTTCTTT.

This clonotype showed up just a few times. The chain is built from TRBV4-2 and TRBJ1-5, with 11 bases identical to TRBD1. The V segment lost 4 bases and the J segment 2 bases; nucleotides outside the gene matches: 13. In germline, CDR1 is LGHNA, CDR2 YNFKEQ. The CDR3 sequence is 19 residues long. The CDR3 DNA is TGTGCCAGCAGCCCACGGGACAGGGGGGGCGTATATGGCAATCAGCCCCAGCATTTT. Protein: CASSPRDRGGVYGNQPQHF.

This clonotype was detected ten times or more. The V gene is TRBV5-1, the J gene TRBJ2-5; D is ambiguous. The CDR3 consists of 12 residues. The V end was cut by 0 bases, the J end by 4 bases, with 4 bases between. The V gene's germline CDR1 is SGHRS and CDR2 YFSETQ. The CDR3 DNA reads TGCGCCAGCAGCTTGGATCGAGAGACCCAGTACTTC. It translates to CASSLDRETQYF.

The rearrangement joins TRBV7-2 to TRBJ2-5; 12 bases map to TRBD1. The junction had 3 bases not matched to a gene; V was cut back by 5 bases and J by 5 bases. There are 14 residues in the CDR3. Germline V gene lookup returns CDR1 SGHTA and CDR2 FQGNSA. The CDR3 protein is CASSRDRGPETQYF. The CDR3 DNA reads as TGTGCCAGCAGCCGGGACAGGGGGCCGGAGACCCAGTACTTC.

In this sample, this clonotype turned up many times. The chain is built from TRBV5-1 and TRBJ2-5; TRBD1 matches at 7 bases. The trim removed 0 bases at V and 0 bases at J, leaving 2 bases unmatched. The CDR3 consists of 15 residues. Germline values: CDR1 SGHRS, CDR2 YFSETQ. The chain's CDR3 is CASSLADRDQETQYF. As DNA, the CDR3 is TGCGCCAGCAGCTTGGCTGACAGGGACCAAGAGACCCAGTACTTC.

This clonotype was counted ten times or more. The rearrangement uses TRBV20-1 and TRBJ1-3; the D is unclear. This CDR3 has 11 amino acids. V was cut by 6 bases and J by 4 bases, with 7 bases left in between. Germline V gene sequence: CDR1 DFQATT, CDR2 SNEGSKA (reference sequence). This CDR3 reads CSATSGNTIYF. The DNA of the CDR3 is TGCAGTGCAACATCCGGAAACACCATATATTTT.

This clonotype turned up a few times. The CDR3 loop is CASSRDHSNQPQHF. As DNA, the CDR3 is TGTGCCAGCAGCAGGGATCATAGCAATCAGCCCCAGCATTTT. V gene TRBV9 combines with J gene TRBJ1-5; D unresolved. Trimming left V 4 bases short and J 0 bases short, with 8 bases between. This CDR3 has 14 amino acids. Germline loops: CDR1 SGDLS, CDR2 YYNGEE. Full variable domain (rest looked up from reference TRBV9 and TRBJ1-5): DSGVTQTPKHLITATGQRVTLRCSPRSGDLSVYWYQQSLDQGLQFLIQYYNGEERAKGNILERFSAQQFPDLHSELNLSSLELGDSALYFCASSRDHSNQPQHFGDGTRLSIL.

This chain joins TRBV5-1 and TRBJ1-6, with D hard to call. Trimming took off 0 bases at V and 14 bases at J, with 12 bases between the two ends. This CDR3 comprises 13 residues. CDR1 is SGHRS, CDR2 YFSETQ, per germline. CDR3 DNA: TGCGCCAGCAGCTTGGGCCCCGGGGATTCCCTCCACTTT. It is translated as CASSLGPGDSLHF.

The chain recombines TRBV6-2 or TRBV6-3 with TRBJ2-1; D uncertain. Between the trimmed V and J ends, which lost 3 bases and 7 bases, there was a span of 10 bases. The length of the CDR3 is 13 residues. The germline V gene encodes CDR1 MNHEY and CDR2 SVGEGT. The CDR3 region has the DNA TGTGCCAGCAGTTATGTCCAGACGAATGAGCAGTTCTTC. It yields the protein CASSYVQTNEQFF.

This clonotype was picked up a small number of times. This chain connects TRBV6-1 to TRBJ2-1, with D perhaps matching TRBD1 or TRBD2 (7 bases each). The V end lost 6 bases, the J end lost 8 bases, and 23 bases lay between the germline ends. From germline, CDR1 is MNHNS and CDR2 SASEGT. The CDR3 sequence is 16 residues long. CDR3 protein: CASSPGGAGVGYEQFF. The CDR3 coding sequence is TGTGCCAGCAGCCCAGGGGGGGCGGGAGTGGGTTATGAGCAGTTCTTC.

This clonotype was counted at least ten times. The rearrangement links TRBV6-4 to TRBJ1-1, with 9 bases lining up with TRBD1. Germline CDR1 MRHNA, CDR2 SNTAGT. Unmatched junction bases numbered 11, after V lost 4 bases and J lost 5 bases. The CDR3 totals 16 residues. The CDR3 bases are TGTGCCAGCAGTGTAACAGGGGGCGCTAGGGGGACTGAAGCTTTCTTT. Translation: CASSVTGGARGTEAFF.

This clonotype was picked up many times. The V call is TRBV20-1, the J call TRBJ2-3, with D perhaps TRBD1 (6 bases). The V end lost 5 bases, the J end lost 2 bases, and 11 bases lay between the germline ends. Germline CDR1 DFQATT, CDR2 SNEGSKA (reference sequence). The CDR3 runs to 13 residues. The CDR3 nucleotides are TGCAGTGCTGTAGACAGGTTCACAGATACGCAGTATTTT. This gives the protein CSAVDRFTDTQYF.

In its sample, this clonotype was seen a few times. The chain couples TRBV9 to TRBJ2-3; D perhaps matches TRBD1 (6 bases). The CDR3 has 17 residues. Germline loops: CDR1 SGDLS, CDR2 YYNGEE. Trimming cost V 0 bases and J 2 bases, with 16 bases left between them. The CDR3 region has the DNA TGTGCCAGCAGCGTAGGCTTAGGACAGCGACACACAGATACGCAGTATTTT. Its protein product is CASSVGLGQRHTDTQYF. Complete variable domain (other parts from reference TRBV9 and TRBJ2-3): DSGVTQTPKHLITATGQRVTLRCSPRSGDLSVYWYQQSLDQGLQFLIQYYNGEERAKGNILERFSAQQFPDLHSELNLSSLELGDSALYFCASSVGLGQRHTDTQYFGPGTRLTVL.

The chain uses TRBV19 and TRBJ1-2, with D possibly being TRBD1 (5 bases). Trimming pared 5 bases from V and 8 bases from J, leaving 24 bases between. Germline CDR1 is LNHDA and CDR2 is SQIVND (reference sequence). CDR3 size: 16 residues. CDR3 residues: CASSWAGLGTDVGYTF. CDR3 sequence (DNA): TGTGCCAGTAGTTGGGCCGGATTGGGGACCGATGTAGGCTACACCTTC.

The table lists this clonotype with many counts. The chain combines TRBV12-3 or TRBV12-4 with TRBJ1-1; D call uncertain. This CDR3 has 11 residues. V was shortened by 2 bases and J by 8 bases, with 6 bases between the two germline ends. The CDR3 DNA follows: TGTGCCAGCAGTTTAAGGAGAGAAGCTTTCTTT. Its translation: CASSLRREAFF.

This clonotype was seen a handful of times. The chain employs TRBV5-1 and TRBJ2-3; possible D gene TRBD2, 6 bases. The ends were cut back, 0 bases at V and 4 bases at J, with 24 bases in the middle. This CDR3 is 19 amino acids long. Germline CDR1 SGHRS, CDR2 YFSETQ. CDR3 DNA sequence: TGCGCCAGCAGCTTGGAGAGTGTGGGACTTAGAGACACAGCAGATACGCAGTATTTT. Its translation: CASSLESVGLRDTADTQYF.